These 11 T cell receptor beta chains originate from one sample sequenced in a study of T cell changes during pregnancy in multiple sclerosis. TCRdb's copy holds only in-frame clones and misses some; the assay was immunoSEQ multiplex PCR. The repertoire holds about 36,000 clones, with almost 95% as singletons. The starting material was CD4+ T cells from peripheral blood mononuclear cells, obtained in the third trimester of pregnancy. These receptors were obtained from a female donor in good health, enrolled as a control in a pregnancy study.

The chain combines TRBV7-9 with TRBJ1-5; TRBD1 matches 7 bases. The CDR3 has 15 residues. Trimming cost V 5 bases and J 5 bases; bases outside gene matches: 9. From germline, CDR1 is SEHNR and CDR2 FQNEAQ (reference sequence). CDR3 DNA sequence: TGTGCCAGCAGCGGCACAGGGGAGCGGCATCAGCCCCAGCATTTT. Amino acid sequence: CASSGTGERHQPQHF.

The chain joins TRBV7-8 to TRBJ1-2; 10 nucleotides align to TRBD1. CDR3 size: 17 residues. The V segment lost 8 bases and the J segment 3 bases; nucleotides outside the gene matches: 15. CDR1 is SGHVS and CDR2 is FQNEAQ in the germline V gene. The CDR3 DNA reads TGTGCCAGCCTGGAGGGGACAGGGGAGTATTGGGACTATGGCTACACCTTC. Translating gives CASLEGTGEYWDYGYTF.

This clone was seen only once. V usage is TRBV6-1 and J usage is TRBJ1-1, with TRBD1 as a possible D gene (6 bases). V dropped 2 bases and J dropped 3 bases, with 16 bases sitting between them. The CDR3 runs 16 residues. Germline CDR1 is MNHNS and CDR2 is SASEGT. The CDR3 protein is CASSEQGRAKDTEAFF. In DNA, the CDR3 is TGTGCCAGCAGTGAACAGGGGAGGGCCAAGGACACTGAAGCTTTCTTT.

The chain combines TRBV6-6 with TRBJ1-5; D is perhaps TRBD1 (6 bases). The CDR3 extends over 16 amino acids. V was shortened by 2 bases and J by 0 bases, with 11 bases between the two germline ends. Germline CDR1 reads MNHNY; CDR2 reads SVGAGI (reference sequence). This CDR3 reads CASSYGTGYSNQPQHF. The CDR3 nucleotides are TGTGCCAGCAGTTACGGAACAGGGTATAGCAATCAGCCCCAGCATTTT.

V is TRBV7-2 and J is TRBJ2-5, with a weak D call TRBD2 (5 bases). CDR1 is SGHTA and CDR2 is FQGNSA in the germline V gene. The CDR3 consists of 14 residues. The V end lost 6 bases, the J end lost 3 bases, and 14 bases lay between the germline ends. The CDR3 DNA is TGTGCCAGCAGGGGCGATAGAGCGGAAGAGACCCAGTACTTC. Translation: CASRGDRAEETQYF.

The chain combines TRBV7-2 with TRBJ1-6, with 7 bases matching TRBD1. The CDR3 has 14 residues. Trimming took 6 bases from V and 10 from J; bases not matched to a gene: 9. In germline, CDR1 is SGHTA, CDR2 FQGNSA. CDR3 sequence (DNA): TGTGCCAGCAGTCCCCAAGGGGGCGGCTCACCCCTCCACTTT. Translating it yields CASSPQGGGSPLHF.

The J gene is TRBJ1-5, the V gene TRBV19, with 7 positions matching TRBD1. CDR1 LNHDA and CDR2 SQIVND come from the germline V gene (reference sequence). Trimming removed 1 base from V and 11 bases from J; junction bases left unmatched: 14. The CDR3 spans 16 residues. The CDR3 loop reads CASSIVDSQRGRTQHF. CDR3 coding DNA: TGTGCCAGTAGTATAGTAGACAGTCAGAGGGGGCGGACCCAGCATTTT.

This chain's CDR3 is CASSPPGGPYNEQFF. The CDR3 nucleotides are TGTGCCAGCAGCCCCCCAGGGGGCCCCTACAATGAGCAGTTCTTC. The chain employs TRBV7-9 and TRBJ2-1; TRBD1 agrees at 8 bases. Per the germline V gene, CDR1 is SEHNR and CDR2 is FQNEAQ (reference sequence). J was trimmed by 2 bases and V by 5 bases; bases with no gene match: 5. The CDR3 loop spans 15 amino acids.

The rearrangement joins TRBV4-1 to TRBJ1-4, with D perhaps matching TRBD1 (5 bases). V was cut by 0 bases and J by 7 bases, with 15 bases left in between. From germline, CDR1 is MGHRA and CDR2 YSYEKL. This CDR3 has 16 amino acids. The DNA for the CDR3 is TGCGCCAGCAGCCAAGAGGCAGGGAGGCTGGGTGAAAAACTGTTTTTT. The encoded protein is CASSQEAGRLGEKLFF.

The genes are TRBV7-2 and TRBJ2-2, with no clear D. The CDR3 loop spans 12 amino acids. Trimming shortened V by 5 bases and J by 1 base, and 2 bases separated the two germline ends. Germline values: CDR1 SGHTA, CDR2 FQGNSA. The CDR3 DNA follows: TGTGCCAGCAGCCTGAACACCGGGGAGCTGTTTTTT. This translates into CASSLNTGELFF.

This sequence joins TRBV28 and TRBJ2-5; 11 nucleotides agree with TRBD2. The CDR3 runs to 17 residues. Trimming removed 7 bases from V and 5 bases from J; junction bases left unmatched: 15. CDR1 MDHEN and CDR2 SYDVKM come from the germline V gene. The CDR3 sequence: CASKGNFIAGGRETQYF. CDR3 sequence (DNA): TGTGCCAGCAAGGGGAACTTCATAGCGGGGGGGCGGGAGACCCAGTACTTC.